This entry concerns a single T cell receptor (beta chain). This entry comes from a study of shared clonotypes between healthy human individuals. CDR3 length: 12 residues. Germline CDR1 ENHRY, CDR2 SYGVKD. Trimming pared 7 bases from V and 6 bases from J, leaving 9 bases between. Assay: immunoSEQ multiplex PCR; the TCRdb copy retains only in-frame clones and omits some. The sample lists some 900,000 clones, approximately 80% occurring once. The receptor comes from a man younger than 35 in good health. The V gene is TRBV10-3, the J gene TRBJ1-4; D is possibly TRBD1 (5 bases). The sequenced material came from memory CD4+ T cells sorted from blood. Documented subset: CD45RA-negative fraction. The DNA of the CDR3 is TGTGCCATCAAGGGCAGGGATGAAAAACTGTTTTTT. Translating it yields CAIKGRDEKLFF.